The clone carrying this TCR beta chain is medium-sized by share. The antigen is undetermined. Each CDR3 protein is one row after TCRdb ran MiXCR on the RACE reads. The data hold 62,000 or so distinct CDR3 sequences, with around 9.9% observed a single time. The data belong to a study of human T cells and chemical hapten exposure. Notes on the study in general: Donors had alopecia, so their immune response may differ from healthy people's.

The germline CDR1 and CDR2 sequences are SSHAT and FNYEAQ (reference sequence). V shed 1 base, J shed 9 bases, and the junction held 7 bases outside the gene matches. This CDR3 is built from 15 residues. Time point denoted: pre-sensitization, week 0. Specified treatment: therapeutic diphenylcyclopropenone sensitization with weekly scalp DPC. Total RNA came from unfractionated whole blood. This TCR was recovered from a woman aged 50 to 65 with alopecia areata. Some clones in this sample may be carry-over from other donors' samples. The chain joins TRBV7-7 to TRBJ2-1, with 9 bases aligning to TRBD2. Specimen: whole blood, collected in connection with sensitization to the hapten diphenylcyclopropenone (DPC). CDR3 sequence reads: CASSLGRAGGFEQFF. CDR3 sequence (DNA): TGTGCCAGCAGCTTAGGGCGAGCGGGAGGCTTTGAGCAGTTCTTC.